The clone carrying this TCR beta chain showed up just a few times. Its antigen remains unknown. CDR1 is MDHEN and CDR2 is SYDVKM in the germline V gene. This CDR3 has 16 amino acids. J lost 4 bases, V lost 3 bases, and 9 bases had no gene match. This entry comes from a study of cytomegalovirus exposure and HLA in healthy donors. Nominally healthy donors provided the samples, though records likely missed some immune exposures. The PCR employed 60 Vbeta primers together with 13 Jbeta primers. Clones were sequenced by immunoSEQ multiplex PCR, and TCRdb holds only the in-frame ones, with some missing. The sample shows fewer than 250,000 clones, 60% to 80% of them seen only once. Study-level results: For most subjects, TCR beta sequences were reported to predict HLA-A and HLA-B alleles with accuracy. Analyses of presence and absence presupposed an approximately uniform sequencing depth across donors. A later analysis linked a missense DCLRE1C variant to TCR beta V- and J-gene trimming.

Sample: PBMCs. The TCR was taken from a woman aged 18-29 years in good health and CMV-seronegative. J is TRBJ2-7 and V is TRBV28; the match to TRBD1 covers 10 bases. The CDR3 spells CASSFPRQGAPYEQYF. The CDR3 region has the DNA TGTGCCAGCAGTTTCCCTCGACAGGGGGCGCCTTACGAGCAGTACTTC.